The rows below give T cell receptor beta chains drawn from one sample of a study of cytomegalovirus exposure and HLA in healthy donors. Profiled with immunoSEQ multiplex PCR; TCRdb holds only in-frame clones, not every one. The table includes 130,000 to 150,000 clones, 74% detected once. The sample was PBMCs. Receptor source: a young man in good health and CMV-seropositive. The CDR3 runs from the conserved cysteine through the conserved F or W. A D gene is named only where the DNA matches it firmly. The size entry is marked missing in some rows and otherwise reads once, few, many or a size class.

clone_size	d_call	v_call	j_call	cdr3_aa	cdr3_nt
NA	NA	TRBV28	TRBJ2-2	CASTSQGRANTGELFF	TGTGCCAGCACTTCTCAGGGCAGGGCGAACACCGGGGAGCTGTTTTTT
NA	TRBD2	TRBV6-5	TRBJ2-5	CASRNSGGTQYF	TGTGCCAGCAGGAATAGCGGGGGGACCCAGTACTTC
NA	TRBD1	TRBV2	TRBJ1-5	CASTAWTGGNQPQHF	TGTGCCAGCACCGCCTGGACAGGGGGCAATCAGCCCCAGCATTTT
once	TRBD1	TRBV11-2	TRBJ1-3	CASSSYRGRRNTIYF	TGTGCCAGCAGCTCGTACAGGGGCAGGAGAAACACCATATATTTT
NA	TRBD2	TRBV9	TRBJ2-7	CASSRKAGAYEQYF	TGTGCCAGCAGCCGAAAAGCGGGGGCCTACGAGCAGTACTTC
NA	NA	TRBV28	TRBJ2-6	CASSYGGSGANVLTF	TGTGCCAGCAGTTACGGGGGTTCGGGGGCCAACGTCCTGACTTTC
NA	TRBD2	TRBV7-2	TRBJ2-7	CASSLASLAGRNTYEQYF	TGTGCCAGCAGCTTAGCGAGTCTAGCGGGCCGTAACACCTACGAGCAGTACTTC
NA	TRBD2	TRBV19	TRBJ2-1	CACLGERGSYNEQFF	TGTGCCTGCTTAGGTGAGCGGGGTTCCTACAATGAGCAGTTCTTC
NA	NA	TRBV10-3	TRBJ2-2	CATGLANSVGTGELFF	TGTGCCACCGGACTGGCTAACTCAGTGGGTACCGGGGAGCTGTTTTTT
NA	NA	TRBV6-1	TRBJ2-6	CASTVIGGANVLTF	TGTGCCAGCACCGTAATCGGTGGGGCCAACGTCCTGACTTTC
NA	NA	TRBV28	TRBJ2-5	CASSLPGTQYF	TGTGCCAGCAGTTTACCCGGGACCCAGTACTTC
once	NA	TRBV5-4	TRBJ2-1	CASSLPRLYNEQFF	TGTGCCAGCAGCCTCCCGAGGCTCTACAATGAGCAGTTCTTC
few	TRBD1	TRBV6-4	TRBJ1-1	CASSRGQGPGNTEAFF	TGTGCCAGCAGTAGAGGACAGGGACCGGGAAACACTGAAGCTTTCTTT
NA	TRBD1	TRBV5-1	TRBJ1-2	CASSTRTGTGDGYTF	TGCGCCAGCAGCACCCGGACAGGGACTGGCGATGGCTACACCTTC
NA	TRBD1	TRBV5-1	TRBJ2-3	CASSLLGQGARTDTQYF	TGCGCCAGCAGCTTGTTAGGACAGGGGGCTCGCACAGATACGCAGTATTTT
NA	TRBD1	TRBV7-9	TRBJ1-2	CASSFLGQDNNYGYTF	TGTGCCAGCAGCTTTTTAGGACAGGATAACAACTATGGCTACACCTTC
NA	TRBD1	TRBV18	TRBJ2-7	CASSSGTEGFYEQYF	TGTGCCAGCTCTTCCGGGACAGAGGGGTTCTACGAGCAGTACTTC
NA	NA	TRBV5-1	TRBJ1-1	CASTGTGVSTEAFF	TGCGCCAGCACGGGAACCGGTGTCAGCACTGAAGCTTTCTTT
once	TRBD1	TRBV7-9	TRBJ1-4	CASSSTSTGGRDEKLFF	TGTGCCAGCAGCTCTACTTCGACAGGGGGACGGGATGAAAAACTGTTTTTT
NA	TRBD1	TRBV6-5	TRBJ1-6	CASSYRDSSSPLHF	TGTGCCAGCAGTTACCGGGACAGTTCTTCACCCCTCCACTTT
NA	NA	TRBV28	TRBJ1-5	CASSLHGGQGNQPQHF	TGTGCCAGCAGTCTCCATGGGGGCCAGGGCAATCAGCCCCAGCATTTT
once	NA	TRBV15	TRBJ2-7	CATSRGGTPTYEQYF	TGTGCCACCAGCCGAGGGGGGACACCCACCTACGAGCAGTACTTC
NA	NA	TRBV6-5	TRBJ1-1	CASSYSGAIITEAFF	TGTGCCAGCAGTTACTCGGGAGCAATAATAACTGAAGCTTTCTTT
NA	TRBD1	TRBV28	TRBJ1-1	CASSPSGGIKAFF	TGTGCCAGCAGTCCCTCAGGGGGGATCAAAGCTTTCTTT
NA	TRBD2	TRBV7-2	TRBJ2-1	CASSLESGGAREQFF	TGTGCCAGCAGCTTAGAAAGCGGGGGGGCGCGTGAGCAGTTCTTC
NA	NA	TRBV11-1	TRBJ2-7	CASSLNRRYEQYF	TGTGCCAGCAGCTTAAATCGGAGATACGAGCAGTACTTC
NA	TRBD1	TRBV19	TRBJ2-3	CASSRTGVGTDTQYF	TGTGCCAGTAGCCGGACAGGGGTGGGAACAGATACGCAGTATTTT
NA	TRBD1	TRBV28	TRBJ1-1	CASSSGQAWNTEAFF	TGTGCCAGCAGCTCCGGACAGGCATGGAACACTGAAGCTTTCTTT
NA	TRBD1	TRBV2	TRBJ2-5	CASSVRTGGRETQYF	TGTGCCAGCAGTGTAAGGACAGGGGGCCGGGAGACCCAGTACTTC
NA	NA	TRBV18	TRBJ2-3	CASSETFSTDTQYF	TGTGCCAGCTCAGAGACATTTAGCACAGATACGCAGTATTTT
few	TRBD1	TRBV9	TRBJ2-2	CASSVVGTGELNTGELFF	TGTGCCAGCAGCGTAGTGGGGACAGGGGAATTGAACACCGGGGAGCTGTTTTTT